The clone carrying this T cell receptor beta chain was seen more than once but under ten times. The antigen remains undetermined. Both iRepertoire HTBI primers and Arm-PCR of CDR3 regions were used to build the TCR beta libraries. Original processing methods: The study identified roughly 59 TRBV and about 13 TRBJ segments across samples. TCRdb itself ran the multiplex PCR reads through MiXCR, one entry per CDR3 protein. These V and J calls rely on TCRdb rather than the paper's analysis. This sample carries hundreds of thousands of distinct CDR3 sequences, 15% to 20% of them seen once, and the ten largest clones take 15% to 20%. Time point here: newly diagnosed GD, antithyroid drugs for less than 3 months. RNA extracted from PBMCs served as the sequencing template. This entry belongs to a study of regulatory T cells in long-lasting Graves disease. Findings and limits, study-wide: Persistent disease showed a preference for TRBV28, TRBJ1-2 and TRBJ2-5.

Germline V gene data show CDR1 as SGDLS and CDR2 as YYNGEE. The CDR3 sequence is 16 residues long. The V end was cut by 0 bases, the J end by 1 base, with 12 bases between. This sample also appeared in a second study, on T cells in Graves' hyperthyroidism and ophthalmopathy.

The sequencing used peripheral blood mononuclear cells (PBMCs), collected at new diagnosis, from a patient treated with antithyroid drugs. This sequence originates from a woman in her 30s with Graves disease. The rearrangement links TRBV9 to TRBJ2-3, with D possibly matching TRBD2 (5 bases). The CDR3 loop is CASSVAPAVGTDTQYF. For the CDR3, the DNA is TGTGCCAGCAGCGTAGCGCCAGCGGTAGGCACAGATACGCAGTATTTT. The variable domain in full, with the rest retrieved from reference TRBV9 and TRBJ2-3, is DSGVTQTPKHLITATGQRVTLRCSPRSGDLSVYWYQQSLDQGLQFLIQYYNGEERAKGNILERFSAQQFPDLHSELNLSSLELGDSALYFCASSVAPAVGTDTQYFGPGTRLTVL.